Listed below are T cell receptor beta chains from one sample, sequenced in a study of T-cell memory formation after mild COVID-19. TCRdb analysed the 5' RACE reads with MiXCR anew, one entry per CDR3 protein. The sample yields around 470,000 distinct CDR3 sequences, roughly 20% seen once. Source material: PBMCs or a T cell subset sorted from them (not recorded which). All receptors derive from an adult woman who had mild COVID-19 (a few samples of this study predate the infection). Cell type and time point are not known. CDR3s include the opening cysteine and the closing phenylalanine or tryptophan. The D gene is left open where the match is weak. Clone sizes are given selectively: once, few, many, or a class where the clone is expanded.

D: .
J: TRBJ2-7
size: .
V: TRBV21-1
length: 16
CDR3: CASSKGAGTGFYEQYF
DNA: TGTGCCAGCAGCAAAGGGGCCGGGACAGGGTTCTACGAGCAGTACTTC

D: .
J: TRBJ2-2
size: few
V: TRBV7-7
length: 15
CDR3: CASSLGGGGTGELFF
DNA: TGTGCCAGCAGTTTAGGAGGGGGAGGCACCGGGGAGCTGTTTTTT

D: TRBD1
J: TRBJ1-1
size: few
V: TRBV5-1
length: 15
CDR3: CASSLGQGLDTEAFF
DNA: TGCGCCAGCAGCCTGGGACAGGGGCTCGACACTGAAGCTTTCTTT

D: .
J: TRBJ1-1
size: .
V: TRBV2
length: 15
CDR3: CASSDFGEVNTEAFF
DNA: TGTGCCAGCAGTGATTTTGGGGAAGTCAACACTGAAGCTTTCTTT

D: .
J: TRBJ1-3
size: .
V: TRBV10-3
length: 15
CDR3: CATTRRGSSGNTIYF
DNA: TGTGCCACAACCCGACGGGGGAGCTCTGGAAACACCATATATTTT

D: TRBD2
J: TRBJ2-3
size: few
V: TRBV7-2
length: 14
CDR3: CASSSSGNVYTQYF
DNA: TGTGCCAGCAGCTCTAGCGGGAACGTATATACGCAGTATTTT

D: TRBD1
J: TRBJ2-7
size: .
V: TRBV23-1
length: 15
CDR3: CASSQGTGPTYEQYF
DNA: TGCGCCAGCAGTCAAGGGACAGGGCCCACCTACGAGCAGTACTTC

D: .
J: TRBJ2-2
size: .
V: TRBV5-4
length: 17
CDR3: CASSLGVKGSNTGELFF
DNA: TGTGCCAGCAGCTTGGGGGTGAAGGGTTCGAACACCGGGGAGCTGTTTTTT

D: .
J: TRBJ1-2
size: many
V: TRBV11-3
length: 13
CDR3: CASSFGRGGGYTF
DNA: TGTGCCAGCAGCTTCGGCCGGGGTGGTGGCTACACCTTC

D: .
J: TRBJ2-5
size: few
V: TRBV29-1
length: 16
CDR3: CSVETRDGRIGKTQYF
DNA: TGCAGCGTTGAAACCCGGGACGGCCGGATCGGGAAGACCCAGTACTTC

D: .
J: TRBJ1-1
size: few
V: TRBV29-1
length: 15
CDR3: CSVNPPTVLNTEAFF
DNA: TGCAGCGTGAACCCCCCGACAGTCCTGAACACTGAAGCTTTCTTT

D: .
J: TRBJ1-2
size: .
V: TRBV12-3/TRBV12-4
length: 13
CDR3: CASGGGGYYGYTF
DNA: TGTGCCAGCGGAGGGGGGGGTTACTATGGCTACACCTTC

D: .
J: TRBJ2-2
size: few
V: TRBV2
length: 15
CDR3: CASRGLATNTGELFF
DNA: TGTGCCAGCCGTGGATTAGCGACGAACACCGGGGAGCTGTTTTTT

D: .
J: TRBJ2-1
size: .
V: TRBV24-1
length: 13
CDR3: CATSDGGVNEQFF
DNA: TGTGCCACCAGTGATGGGGGAGTCAATGAGCAGTTCTTC

D: .
J: TRBJ2-5
size: .
V: TRBV7-2
length: 13
CDR3: CASSYWTAETQYF
DNA: TGTGCCAGCAGCTACTGGACAGCCGAGACCCAGTACTTC

D: .
J: TRBJ2-5
size: few
V: TRBV18
length: 13
CDR3: CASSPGQKETQYF
DNA: TGTGCCAGCTCACCTGGGCAGAAAGAGACCCAGTACTTC

D: TRBD1
J: TRBJ1-4
size: many
V: TRBV19
length: 15
CDR3: CASSTPTGLNEKLFF
DNA: TGTGCCAGTAGTACCCCGACAGGGCTTAATGAAAAACTGTTTTTT

D: TRBD2
J: TRBJ2-1
size: .
V: TRBV24-1
length: 20
CDR3: CATSGSLGLDTRSPYNEQFF
DNA: TGTGCCACCAGTGGCTCCCTAGGACTAGATACAAGGTCACCCTACAATGAGCAGTTCTTC